Listed here is a single T cell receptor beta chain. Unmatched junction bases numbered 4, after V lost 1 base and J lost 4 bases. There are 15 residues in the CDR3. Per the germline V gene, CDR1 is SNHLY and CDR2 is FYNNEI. The study ran its PCR with 60 Vbeta and 13 Jbeta primers. Some clones are missing from TCRdb's copy, which holds only in-frame ones; the method was immunoSEQ multiplex PCR. The sample comprises approximately 130,000 clones, about 85% of which are singletons, and approximately 6.4% rests with the top ten. The source of the sample is a study of cytomegalovirus exposure and HLA in healthy donors.

The rearrangement uses TRBV2 and TRBJ2-7; the match to TRBD2 covers 10 bases. The receptor was derived from a woman aged 25 to 45 in good health and CMV-seropositive. The sequencing input was PBMCs. The CDR3 region is CASSEGLAGVYEQYF. Here the CDR3 DNA reads TGTGCCAGCAGTGAAGGGCTAGCGGGAGTGTACGAGCAGTACTTC. The full variable domain, its missing parts supplied by reference TRBV2 and TRBJ2-7, is EPEVTQTPSHQVTQMGQEVILRCVPISNHLYFYWYRQILGQKVEFLVSFYNNEISEKSEIFDDQFSVERPDGSNFTLKIRSTKLEDSAMYFCASSEGLAGVYEQYFGPGTRLTVT.